This is a list of T cell receptor beta chains from one sample in a study of blood T cell repertoires in COVID-19. The repertoire was sequenced with immunoSEQ multiplex PCR; TCRdb's copy has only in-frame clones and lacks some. The sample records about 230,000 clones, around 83% being singletons. Input material: peripheral blood. These TCRs come from a man aged 35 to 55 with acute or convalescent COVID-19. The CDR3 runs from the conserved cysteine through the conserved F or W. Each record gives: J gene, CDR3 length, V gene, clone size, D gene, CDR3 DNA, CDR3 protein. A D gene is named only where the DNA matches it firmly. Clone size, where shown, is once, few, many, or a class for clones that have expanded.

j_gene: TRBJ1-2
len: 14
v_gene: TRBV13
abundance: NA
d_gene: NA
CDR3nt: TGTGCCAGCAGCCGACCCGACAGTAGCTATGGCTACACCTTC
CDR3aa: CASSRPDSSYGYTF

j_gene: TRBJ2-3
len: 15
v_gene: TRBV27
abundance: NA
d_gene: TRBD1
CDR3nt: TGTGCCAGCAGTCCTCGGGACAGGGGAGCAGATACGCAGTATTTT
CDR3aa: CASSPRDRGADTQYF

j_gene: TRBJ2-5
len: 13
v_gene: TRBV7-3
abundance: NA
d_gene: NA
CDR3nt: TGTGCCAGCAGCTTTTCGGGAAAAGAGACCCAGTACTTC
CDR3aa: CASSFSGKETQYF

j_gene: TRBJ2-1
len: 15
v_gene: TRBV6-5
abundance: NA
d_gene: TRBD2
CDR3nt: TGTGCCAGCAGGTCGTTAGCGGGGGGGCCAAATGAGCAGTTCTTC
CDR3aa: CASRSLAGGPNEQFF

j_gene: TRBJ2-7
len: 14
v_gene: TRBV5-6
abundance: NA
d_gene: TRBD1
CDR3nt: TGTGCCAGCCGCGTGACAGGGGGTTCCTACGAGCAGTACTTC
CDR3aa: CASRVTGGSYEQYF

j_gene: TRBJ1-1
len: 13
v_gene: TRBV19
abundance: once
d_gene: NA
CDR3nt: TGTGCCAGTAGTACCACCCCTGACACCGGAGCTTTCTTT
CDR3aa: CASSTTPDTGAFF

j_gene: TRBJ2-5
len: 15
v_gene: TRBV7-2
abundance: NA
d_gene: TRBD1
CDR3nt: TGTGCCAGCAGCGTGGGTAGGGGGCATGAAGAGACCCAGTACTTC
CDR3aa: CASSVGRGHEETQYF

j_gene: TRBJ1-4
len: 14
v_gene: TRBV30
abundance: few
d_gene: NA
CDR3nt: TGTGCCTGGAGTGTACGAGCCCCTAGGGAAAAACTGTTTTTT
CDR3aa: CAWSVRAPREKLFF

j_gene: TRBJ1-2
len: 13
v_gene: TRBV6-5
abundance: NA
d_gene: NA
CDR3nt: TGTGCCAGCAGGCAGCCGGGGTCCTATGGCTACACCTTC
CDR3aa: CASRQPGSYGYTF

j_gene: TRBJ1-1
len: 11
v_gene: TRBV29-1
abundance: NA
d_gene: NA
CDR3nt: TGCAGCGCCTTCGGGGGTATAGAAGCTTTCTTT
CDR3aa: CSAFGGIEAFF

j_gene: TRBJ1-6
len: 15
v_gene: TRBV13
abundance: once
d_gene: TRBD1
CDR3nt: TGTGCCAGCAGCGGACAGGGAAGTTATAATTCACCCCTCCACTTT
CDR3aa: CASSGQGSYNSPLHF

j_gene: TRBJ1-2
len: 16
v_gene: TRBV29-1
abundance: few
d_gene: NA
CDR3nt: TGCAGCGTTGAATCTCGCGGGGCCGACAGCAGCTATGGCTACACCTTC
CDR3aa: CSVESRGADSSYGYTF

j_gene: TRBJ2-7
len: 14
v_gene: TRBV5-8
abundance: NA
d_gene: TRBD1
CDR3nt: TGTGCCGGCGGGACAGGGGTTAAGATCTACGAGCAGTACTTC
CDR3aa: CAGGTGVKIYEQYF

j_gene: TRBJ2-7
len: 14
v_gene: TRBV18
abundance: once
d_gene: NA
CDR3nt: TGTGCCAGCTCACTTTCGCAGGGGATTGGGGAGCAGTACTTC
CDR3aa: CASSLSQGIGEQYF

j_gene: TRBJ2-1
len: 16
v_gene: TRBV11-2
abundance: NA
d_gene: TRBD1
CDR3nt: TGTGCCAGCAGCTTAGGGACAGGGTTGAGGTACAATGAGCAGTTCTTC
CDR3aa: CASSLGTGLRYNEQFF

j_gene: TRBJ1-6
len: 14
v_gene: TRBV15
abundance: NA
d_gene: TRBD1
CDR3nt: TGTGCCGCCGGACAGGGTACATCTAATTCACCCCTCCACTTT
CDR3aa: CAAGQGTSNSPLHF

j_gene: TRBJ1-6
len: 15
v_gene: TRBV6-5
abundance: NA
d_gene: NA
CDR3nt: TGTGCCAGCAGTCTCCCCCTGGGGAGTACTTCACCCCTCCACTTT
CDR3aa: CASSLPLGSTSPLHF

j_gene: TRBJ1-6
len: 13
v_gene: TRBV2
abundance: NA
d_gene: NA
CDR3nt: TGTGCCAGCATGGTCCTCCCGGGTTCACCCCTCCACTTT
CDR3aa: CASMVLPGSPLHF

j_gene: TRBJ2-1
len: 16
v_gene: TRBV7-3
abundance: NA
d_gene: TRBD2
CDR3nt: TGTGCCAGCAGCATTAGCGGGGGGGCCAAGTTTAATGAGCAGTTCTTC
CDR3aa: CASSISGGAKFNEQFF

j_gene: TRBJ2-2
len: 15
v_gene: TRBV7-2
abundance: NA
d_gene: TRBD1
CDR3nt: TGTGCCAGCAGCATGATACAGGGGGCGGGCGGGGAGCTGTTTTTT
CDR3aa: CASSMIQGAGGELFF